This record concerns one T cell receptor (beta chain) sequence. What it binds is unknown. The sample comes from a study of cytomegalovirus exposure and HLA in healthy donors. Study-level points and caveats: The authors listed 164 TCR beta chains as cytomegalovirus-associated.

The PCR had 60 Vbeta and 13 Jbeta primers. Measured with immunoSEQ multiplex PCR; TCRdb has only the in-frame clones, and not every one. The sample consists of some 140,000 clones, about 79% of them appearing once. The sequenced sample consisted of PBMCs. The receptor comes from a female donor in good health and CMV-seropositive.

The CDR3 sequence is CASSQPRPGQGENQPQHF. For the CDR3, the DNA is TGCGCCAGCAGTCAACCACGACCGGGACAGGGGGAAAATCAGCCCCAGCATTTT. This chain uses TRBV23-1 with TRBJ1-5; 11 positions agree with TRBD1. TRBV23-1 is designated an ORF whose function remains uncertain. V shed 2 bases, J shed 4 bases, and the junction held 10 bases outside the gene matches. The CDR3 consists of 18 residues.